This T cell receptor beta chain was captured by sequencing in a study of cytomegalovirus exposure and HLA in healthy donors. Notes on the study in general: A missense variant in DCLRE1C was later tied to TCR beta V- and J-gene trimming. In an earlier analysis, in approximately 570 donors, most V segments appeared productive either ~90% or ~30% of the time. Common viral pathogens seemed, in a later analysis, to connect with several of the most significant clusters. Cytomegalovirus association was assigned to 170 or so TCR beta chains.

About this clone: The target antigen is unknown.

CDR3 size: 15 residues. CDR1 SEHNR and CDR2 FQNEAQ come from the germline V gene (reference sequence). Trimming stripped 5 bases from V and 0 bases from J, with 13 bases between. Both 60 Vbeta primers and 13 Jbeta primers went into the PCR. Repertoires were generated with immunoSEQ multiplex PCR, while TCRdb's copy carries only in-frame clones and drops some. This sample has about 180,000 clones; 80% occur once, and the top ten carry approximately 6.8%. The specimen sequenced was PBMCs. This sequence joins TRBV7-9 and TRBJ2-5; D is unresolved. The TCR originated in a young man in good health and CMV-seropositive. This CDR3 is CASSPHSGYQETQYF. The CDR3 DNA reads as TGTGCCAGCAGCCCGCACTCAGGTTACCAAGAGACCCAGTACTTC. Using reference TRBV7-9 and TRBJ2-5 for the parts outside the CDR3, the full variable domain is DTGVSQNPRHKITKRGQNVTFRCDPISEHNRLYWYRQTLGQGPEFLTYFQNEAQLEKSRLLSDRFSAERPKGSFSTLEIQRTEQGDSAMYLCASSPHSGYQETQYFGPGTRLLVL.